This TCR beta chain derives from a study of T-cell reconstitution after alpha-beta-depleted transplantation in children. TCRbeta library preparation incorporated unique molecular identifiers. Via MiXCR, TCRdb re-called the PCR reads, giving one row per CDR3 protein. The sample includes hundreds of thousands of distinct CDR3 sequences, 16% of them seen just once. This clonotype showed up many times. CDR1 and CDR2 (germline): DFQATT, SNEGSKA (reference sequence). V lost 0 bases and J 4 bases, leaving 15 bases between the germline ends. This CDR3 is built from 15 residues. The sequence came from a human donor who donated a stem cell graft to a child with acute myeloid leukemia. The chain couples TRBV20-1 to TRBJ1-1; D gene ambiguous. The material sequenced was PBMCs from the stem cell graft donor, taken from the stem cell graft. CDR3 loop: CSARDFGESVTEAFF. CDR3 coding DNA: TGCAGTGCTAGAGATTTTGGGGAATCGGTCACTGAAGCTTTCTTT.